This entry lists 30 T cell receptor beta chains sequenced from one sample in a study of blood T cells in healthy people across ages. For the second PCR, which ran for 7 to 11 cycles, a sample-barcoded 5' primer and a J-beta primer mix were used. One entry per CDR3 protein results from TCRdb running MiXCR on the 5' RACE reads. Of 1.5 million to 2 million distinct CDR3 sequences listed, around half are singletons. The specimen sequenced was blood. The receptors stem from a woman aged 40 to 50 in good health.

There are a few counts of this clonotype. The gene calls are TRBV20-1 and TRBJ2-3; tentatively, D is TRBD1 or TRBD2 (6 bases each). Germline values: CDR1 DFQATT, CDR2 SNEGSKA (reference sequence). Trimming left V 0 bases short and J 6 bases short, with 16 bases between. The CDR3 runs 15 residues. The CDR3 DNA is TGCAGTGCTAGAGACGCACAGGGACGGGAGGATACGCAGTATTTT. Protein sequence: CSARDAQGREDTQYF.

V and J are TRBV5-6 and TRBJ1-5; D gene unclear. The CDR3 extends over 15 amino acids. V shed 0 bases and J shed 1 base, with 8 bases lying between them. The V gene's germline CDR1 is SGHDT and CDR2 YYEEEE. This CDR3 reads CASSLGKPSNQPQHF. CDR3 coding DNA: TGTGCCAGCAGCTTGGGTAAGCCGAGCAATCAGCCCCAGCATTTT.

The rearrangement joins TRBV27 to TRBJ2-7, with 8 bases that match TRBD1. CDR3 length equals 13 residues. The V gene's germline CDR1 is MNHEY and CDR2 SMNVEV (reference sequence). V trimming: 7 bases; J trimming: 4 bases; junction bases outside the gene matches: 6. CDR3 amino acids: CASKRTGFYEQYF. In nucleotides, the CDR3 is TGTGCCAGCAAAAGGACAGGGTTTTACGAGCAGTACTTC.

This clonotype showed up many times. V usage is TRBV27 and J usage is TRBJ2-5; D may be TRBD1 (6 bases). CDR1 is MNHEY and CDR2 is SMNVEV in the germline V gene (reference sequence). The CDR3 is made up of 13 amino acids. Trimming stripped 6 bases from V and 3 bases from J, with 11 bases between. The CDR3 loop is CASRGHLKETQYF. CDR3 coding DNA: TGTGCCAGCAGGGGACACCTTAAAGAGACCCAGTACTTC.

V is TRBV12-3 or TRBV12-4 and J is TRBJ1-4; D not resolved. V was shortened by 6 bases and J by 2 bases, with 19 bases between the two germline ends. The CDR3 is made up of 17 amino acids. CDR3 nucleotide sequence: TGTGCCAGCAGCCGCCGGGCCCTCCTGAGGACTAATGAAAAACTGTTTTTT. This codes for CASSRRALLRTNEKLFF.

This clonotype was counted only a few times. This chain uses TRBV7-3 with TRBJ2-1; 7 bases agree with TRBD2. Germline V gene sequence: CDR1 SGHTA, CDR2 FQGTGA. The CDR3 has 14 amino acids. Trimming cost V 2 bases and J 9 bases; bases outside gene matches: 7. The DNA for the CDR3 is TGTGCCAGCAGCTTAGGGGGGGACGGGGGTGAGCAGTTCTTC. As protein: CASSLGGDGGEQFF.

The V and J genes are TRBV6-6 and TRBJ1-2; D perhaps matches TRBD1 (6 bases). CDR3 length: 14 amino acids. V lost 6 bases, J lost 2 bases, and 13 bases lay in between. CDR1 is MNHNY, CDR2 SVGAGI, per germline (reference sequence). CDR3 sequence: CASSYDRSNYGYTF. The CDR3 nucleotides are TGTGCCAGCAGCTACGACAGGTCAAACTATGGCTACACCTTC.

V and J are TRBV7-9 and TRBJ2-5; weak D call: TRBD2 (6 bases). Trimming pared 5 bases from V and 2 bases from J, leaving 12 bases between. CDR3 length equals 14 residues. Germline V lookup: CDR1 SEHNR, CDR2 FQNEAQ (reference sequence). The chain's CDR3 is CASSPRDLQETQYF. CDR3 in DNA: TGTGCCAGCAGCCCACGGGACTTACAAGAGACCCAGTACTTC.

This clonotype appeared a few times. The CDR3 here is CSARLGGSSPLHF. The CDR3 region has the DNA TGCAGTGCTAGATTGGGGGGAAGTTCACCCCTCCACTTT. The chain joins TRBV20-1 to TRBJ1-6, with D tentatively TRBD1 (5 bases). The CDR3 has 13 residues. CDR1 is DFQATT and CDR2 is SNEGSKA in the germline V gene (reference sequence). V was clipped by 2 bases and J by 9 bases, with 11 bases between them.

The CDR3 nucleotides are TGTGCCAGCAGTTTATCGATTCAGGTTTCGGGCTACACCTTC. Protein sequence: CASSLSIQVSGYTF. The chain employs TRBV27 and TRBJ1-2; D unclear. Germline V gives CDR1 MNHEY, CDR2 SMNVEV (reference sequence). This CDR3 is 14 amino acids long. V lost 0 bases, J lost 8 bases, and 13 bases lay in between.

The chain couples TRBV4-2 to TRBJ2-1; 9 positions match TRBD1. The CDR3 covers 16 residues. The V gene end was trimmed by 6 bases and the J gene end by 8 bases; junction bases not matched to a gene: 14. Germline V CDR1 and CDR2: LGHNA, YNFKEQ. The CDR3 is CASRRYRDREYDEQFF. Written as DNA, the CDR3 is TGTGCCAGCAGACGGTACCGGGACAGGGAATATGATGAGCAGTTCTTC.

This CDR3 is CASSESGGTTDTQYF. The DNA for the CDR3 is TGCGCCAGCAGTGAGTCGGGCGGTACCACAGATACGCAGTATTTT. This chain uses TRBV10-2 with TRBJ2-3, with unresolved D. CDR1 and CDR2 (germline): WSHSY, SAAADI. This CDR3 region has 15 residues. The germline V and J ends were trimmed by 0 bases and 2 bases, with 9 bases remaining between them.

The chain joins TRBV20-1 to TRBJ2-3, with TRBD2 matching over 8 bases. Germline V CDR1 and CDR2: DFQATT, SNEGSKA (reference sequence). V lost 3 bases to trimming and J lost 2 bases; unmatched junction nucleotides: 7. CDR3 length: 15 amino acids. The CDR3 loop reads CSASYSGAITDTQYF. The CDR3 DNA reads TGCAGTGCTAGCTATAGCGGGGCAATCACAGATACGCAGTATTTT.

The chain couples TRBV7-2 to TRBJ1-5; TRBD1 is a possible D gene (5 bases). Germline V lookup: CDR1 SGHTA, CDR2 FQGNSA. With 0 bases removed from V and 9 bases from J, the gap between germline ends came to 18 bases. CDR3 length: 16 amino acids. The CDR3 sequence: CASSLAGTRNRRPQHF. In DNA, the CDR3 is TGTGCCAGCAGCTTAGCGGGGACCCGGAATAGGAGGCCCCAGCATTTT. Full variable domain (rest looked up from reference TRBV7-2 and TRBJ1-5): GAGVSQSPSNKVTEKGKDVELRCDPISGHTALYWYRQSLGQGLEFLIYFQGNSAPDKSGLPSDRFSAERTGGSVSTLTIQRTQQEDSAVYLCASSLAGTRNRRPQHFGDGTRLSIL.

This clonotype showed up just a few times. The chain combines TRBV12-5 with TRBJ1-2; D is undetermined. Germline V lookup: CDR1 LGHNT, CDR2 FRNRAP. CDR3 size: 16 residues. V lost 2 bases and J lost 4, with 17 bases in between. As DNA, the CDR3 is TGTGCTAGTGGTTTGTATATTGGGGAGCGCAGCTATGGCTACACCTTC. Protein product: CASGLYIGERSYGYTF.

To note about this clonotype: At one end, the junction sequence differs from germline, possibly due to a read error. This chain uses TRBV7-7 with TRBJ2-3, with 8 bases that match TRBD1. Germline lookup yields CDR1 SSHAT and CDR2 FNYEAQ (reference sequence). The CDR3 totals 14 residues. The CDR3, as DNA: TGTGCTAGCAGCTTAGCCCCAGGGGGCCCTACGCAGTATTTT. As protein: CASSLAPGGPTQYF.

This clonotype was counted once. The chain employs TRBV7-8 and TRBJ1-2; no clear D. Looked up from germline, CDR1 is SGHVS and CDR2 is FQNEAQ. CDR3 size: 13 residues. Trimming removed 6 bases from V and 8 bases from J, with 16 bases in between. The CDR3 is CASSSIGMRGYTF. The DNA for the CDR3 is TGTGCCAGCAGTTCCATCGGGATGCGAGGCTACACCTTC.

The chain recombines TRBV28 with TRBJ2-1; D tentatively fits TRBD1 or TRBD2 (6 bases each). This CDR3 has 14 residues. V gave up 3 bases and J gave up 9 bases, with 15 bases separating them. CDR1 is MDHEN and CDR2 is SYDVKM in the germline V gene. The CDR3 loop is CASSFFQGGSEQFF. The CDR3 region has the DNA TGTGCCAGCAGTTTCTTCCAAGGGGGGAGTGAGCAGTTCTTC.

Only a few counts were recorded for this clonotype. This rearrangement joins TRBV7-2 to TRBJ2-3; 10 bases agree with TRBD2. The V gene end was trimmed by 4 bases and the J gene end by 1 base; junction bases not matched to a gene: 8. Germline CDR1 reads SGHTA; CDR2 reads FQGNSA. This CDR3 contains 17 residues. The CDR3 DNA sequence: TGTGCCAGCAGCTACAGCGGGGGGGCCGTGGGCACAGATACGCAGTATTTT. Amino acids: CASSYSGGAVGTDTQYF.

V and J are TRBV2 and TRBJ2-5; TRBD1 aligns across 7 bases. V dropped 5 bases and J dropped 5; count of bases not matched to a gene: 11. Germline V CDR1 and CDR2: SNHLY, FYNNEI. The length of the CDR3 is 15 residues. CDR3 in amino acids: CASSTRDRAEETQYF. The CDR3 DNA follows: TGTGCCAGCAGTACTCGTGACAGGGCGGAGGAGACCCAGTACTTC.

V is TRBV18 and J is TRBJ2-6; D remains unclear. Germline V gene lookup returns CDR1 KGHSH and CDR2 LQKENI. The length of the CDR3 is 19 residues. Trimming stripped 1 base from V and 0 bases from J, with 16 bases between. The CDR3 here is CASSPRVEVKSSGANVLTF. Written as DNA, the CDR3 is TGTGCCAGCTCACCACGGGTAGAGGTGAAGAGCTCTGGGGCCAACGTCCTGACTTTC. Full variable domain (outside the CDR3, taken from reference TRBV18 and TRBJ2-6): NAGVMQNPRHLVRRRGQEARLRCSPMKGHSHVYWYRQLPEEGLKFMVYLQKENIIDESGMPKERFSAEFPKEGPSILRIQQVVRGDSAAYFCASSPRVEVKSSGANVLTFGAGSRLTVL.

This chain joins TRBV7-2 and TRBJ2-1; D might be TRBD2 (7 bases). Germline V gene lookup returns CDR1 SGHTA and CDR2 FQGNSA. CDR3 length equals 15 residues. The V end was cut by 0 bases, the J end by 5 bases, with 11 bases between. The CDR3 nucleotides read TGTGCCAGCAGCTTAGCGGGGGGGCACGACAATGAGCAGTTCTTC. It codes for CASSLAGGHDNEQFF.

The J gene is TRBJ2-5, the V gene TRBV4-2; D may be TRBD1 (6 bases). The CDR3 totals 17 residues. Germline V CDR1 and CDR2: LGHNA, YNFKEQ. Trimming shortened V by 0 bases and J by 1 base, and 15 bases separated the two germline ends. As DNA, the CDR3 is TGTGCCAGCAGCCAAGATTATAACAGGGAGATCCAAGAGACCCAGTACTTC. Protein sequence: CASSQDYNREIQETQYF.

The chain is built from TRBV7-3 and TRBJ2-5; 7 bases match TRBD2. CDR3 length equals 13 residues. V shed 5 bases and J 5 bases; nucleotides not matched to a gene: 5. Germline V CDR1 and CDR2: SGHTA, FQGTGA. CDR3 protein: CASSATSLETQYF. CDR3 sequence (DNA): TGTGCCAGCAGCGCGACTAGCTTGGAGACCCAGTACTTC.

This clonotype showed up many times. This chain connects TRBV12-3 or TRBV12-4 to TRBJ2-4; D ambiguous. V was trimmed by 3 bases and J by 3 bases, leaving 9 bases between them. This CDR3 is 14 amino acids long. The CDR3 DNA follows: TGTGCCAGCAGTTTCCTCTGGCTCAAAAACATTCAGTACTTC. This encodes CASSFLWLKNIQYF.

The genes are TRBV27 and TRBJ2-7; 9 bases are a match to TRBD1. Trimming took 5 bases from V and 2 from J; bases not matched to a gene: 10. This CDR3 has 16 amino acids. Germline V CDR1 and CDR2: MNHEY, SMNVEV (reference sequence). The CDR3 coding sequence is TGTGCCAGCAGTCTTTCCCATACAGGGGGCGCCTACGAGCAGTACTTC. Translated: CASSLSHTGGAYEQYF.

The chain carries TRBV6-1 and TRBJ1-2; maybe TRBD1 (6 bases). The V gene's germline CDR1 is MNHNS and CDR2 SASEGT. V was pared by 8 bases and J by 10 bases, with 11 bases between. CDR3 size: 10 residues. CDR3 DNA: TGTGCCAGCCGACAGGCCCTCTACACCTTC. This sequence encodes CASRQALYTF.

V and J are TRBV24-1 and TRBJ1-1, with no clear D. CDR3 length: 12 amino acids. V lost 6 bases and J lost 8, with 12 bases in between. Germline CDR1 and CDR2: KGHDR and SFDVKD. The CDR3 sequence: CATSTRMGEAFF. The CDR3 DNA reads TGTGCCACCAGTACAAGGATGGGAGAAGCTTTCTTT.

The chain combines TRBV28 with TRBJ2-5; possibly TRBD2 for D (6 bases). The J call is doubtful: the DNA matches TRBJ2-7 better. CDR1 is MDHEN and CDR2 is SYDVKM in the germline V gene. The CDR3 runs to 14 residues. The CDR3 DNA sequence: TGTGCCAGCGGGACTCACGCAGGGAGGTACGAGCAGTACTTC. Residues: CASGTHAGRYEQYF.

Concerning this clonotype: One base away lies a much larger clone, so this may be a sequencing read error. CDR3 sequence reads: CASSQDSGVETQFF. CDR3 sequence (DNA): TGTGCCAGCAGCCAAGATTCAGGGGTTGAGACCCAGTTCTTC. The rearrangement links TRBV4-2 to TRBJ2-5, with D possibly TRBD1 on 6 matching bases. With the DNA end fitting TRBJ2-1 better, the J assignment may be wrong. CDR1 LGHNA and CDR2 YNFKEQ come from the germline V gene. This CDR3 comprises 14 residues.